These T cell receptor beta chains were read from a single sample in a study of T cell responses to AZD1222 COVID-19 vaccine. Assay used: immunoSEQ multiplex PCR; TCRdb lists only in-frame clones, some missing. The sample yields about 42,000 clones, 70% to 90% seen once. Sequencing was performed on peripheral blood, taken 28 days after the second AZD1222 dose. These receptors were collected from an adult who received the AZD1222 COVID-19 vaccine. Both conserved end residues are part of each CDR3. A D gene is named only where the DNA matches it firmly. Some rows mark clone size as missing; the rest say once, few, many or name a class of expanded clone.

>TRBV27|TRBD2|TRBJ2-1|-
CASSFPRGGYNEQFF
TGTGCCAGCAGTTTTCCCCGGGGGGGGTACAATGAGCAGTTCTTC
>TRBV7-8|TRBD1|TRBJ1-2|-
CASSPYRDSSFQPYGYTF
TGTGCCAGCAGCCCGTACCGGGACAGCAGCTTTCAACCGTATGGCTACACCTTC
>TRBV7-9|-|TRBJ1-3|once
CASRSFGTGNTIYF
TGTGCCAGCAGATCATTCGGGACTGGAAACACCATATATTTT
>TRBV11-2|TRBD2|TRBJ2-5|-
CASSPQASGNQETQYF
TGTGCCAGCAGCCCGCAGGCTAGCGGGAACCAAGAGACCCAGTACTTC
>TRBV9|-|TRBJ2-3|-
CASSVDIGTDTQYF
TGTGCCAGCAGCGTCGACATCGGCACAGATACGCAGTATTTT
>TRBV5-1|-|TRBJ1-6|-
CASRRDSPLHF
TGCGCCAGCAGGAGAGATTCACCCCTCCACTTT
>TRBV6-5|-|TRBJ1-2|once
CASSYGGGDGYTF
TGTGCCAGCAGTTACGGGGGGGGCGATGGCTACACCTTC
>TRBV3-1/TRBV3-2|TRBD2|TRBJ2-1|-
CASSQAGLAGGGEQFF
TGTGCCAGCAGCCAAGCGGGACTAGCGGGAGGTGGTGAGCAGTTCTTC
>TRBV11-3|-|TRBJ2-3|once
CASSDRDSRGADTQYF
TGTGCCAGCAGCGATCGGGACTCAAGGGGCGCAGATACGCAGTATTTT
>TRBV19|TRBD1|TRBJ1-5|-
CASSIEGTGSWNQPQHF
TGTGCCAGTAGTATAGAGGGGACAGGGAGTTGGAATCAGCCCCAGCATTTT
>TRBV7-2|-|TRBJ2-1|-
CASSALTSLYNEQFF
TGTGCCAGCAGCGCCCTGACTAGTTTATACAATGAGCAGTTCTTC
>TRBV29-1|TRBD1|TRBJ1-1|-
CSVRTTGDRQAFF
TGCAGCGTCCGGACGACAGGGGACAGACAAGCTTTCTTT
>TRBV7-2|-|TRBJ1-1|-
CASRAGMNTEAFF
TGTGCCAGCAGGGCAGGGATGAACACTGAAGCTTTCTTT
>TRBV19|-|TRBJ2-7|-
CASSIRHRGGYEQYF
TGTGCCAGTAGTATTCGCCACAGGGGGGGATACGAGCAGTACTTC
>TRBV3-1/TRBV3-2|TRBD1|TRBJ1-2|few
CASSHTGDLGYTF
TGTGCCAGCAGCCATACAGGGGATCTTGGCTACACCTTC
>TRBV21-1|-|TRBJ1-6|-
CASSKAGQGVRSGNSPLHF
TGTGCCAGCAGCAAAGCAGGACAGGGGGTACGGTCGGGAAATTCACCCCTCCACTTT
>TRBV27|TRBD1|TRBJ2-7|-
CASSLHGTGRTYEQYF
TGTGCCAGCAGTTTACATGGGACAGGGAGGACCTACGAGCAGTACTTC
>TRBV4-1|-|TRBJ1-2|-
CASSQDQVLWRYGYTF
TGCGCCAGCAGCCAAGATCAGGTCTTATGGCGGTATGGCTACACCTTC
>TRBV10-3|TRBD1|TRBJ1-6|-
CAISVDREYSPLHF
TGTGCCATCAGTGTAGACAGGGAGTATTCACCCCTCCACTTT
>TRBV10-3|TRBD2|TRBJ2-3|-
CATGGGLAGGLGDTQYF
TGTGCCACCGGAGGGGGACTAGCGGGGGGATTGGGAGATACGCAGTATTTT